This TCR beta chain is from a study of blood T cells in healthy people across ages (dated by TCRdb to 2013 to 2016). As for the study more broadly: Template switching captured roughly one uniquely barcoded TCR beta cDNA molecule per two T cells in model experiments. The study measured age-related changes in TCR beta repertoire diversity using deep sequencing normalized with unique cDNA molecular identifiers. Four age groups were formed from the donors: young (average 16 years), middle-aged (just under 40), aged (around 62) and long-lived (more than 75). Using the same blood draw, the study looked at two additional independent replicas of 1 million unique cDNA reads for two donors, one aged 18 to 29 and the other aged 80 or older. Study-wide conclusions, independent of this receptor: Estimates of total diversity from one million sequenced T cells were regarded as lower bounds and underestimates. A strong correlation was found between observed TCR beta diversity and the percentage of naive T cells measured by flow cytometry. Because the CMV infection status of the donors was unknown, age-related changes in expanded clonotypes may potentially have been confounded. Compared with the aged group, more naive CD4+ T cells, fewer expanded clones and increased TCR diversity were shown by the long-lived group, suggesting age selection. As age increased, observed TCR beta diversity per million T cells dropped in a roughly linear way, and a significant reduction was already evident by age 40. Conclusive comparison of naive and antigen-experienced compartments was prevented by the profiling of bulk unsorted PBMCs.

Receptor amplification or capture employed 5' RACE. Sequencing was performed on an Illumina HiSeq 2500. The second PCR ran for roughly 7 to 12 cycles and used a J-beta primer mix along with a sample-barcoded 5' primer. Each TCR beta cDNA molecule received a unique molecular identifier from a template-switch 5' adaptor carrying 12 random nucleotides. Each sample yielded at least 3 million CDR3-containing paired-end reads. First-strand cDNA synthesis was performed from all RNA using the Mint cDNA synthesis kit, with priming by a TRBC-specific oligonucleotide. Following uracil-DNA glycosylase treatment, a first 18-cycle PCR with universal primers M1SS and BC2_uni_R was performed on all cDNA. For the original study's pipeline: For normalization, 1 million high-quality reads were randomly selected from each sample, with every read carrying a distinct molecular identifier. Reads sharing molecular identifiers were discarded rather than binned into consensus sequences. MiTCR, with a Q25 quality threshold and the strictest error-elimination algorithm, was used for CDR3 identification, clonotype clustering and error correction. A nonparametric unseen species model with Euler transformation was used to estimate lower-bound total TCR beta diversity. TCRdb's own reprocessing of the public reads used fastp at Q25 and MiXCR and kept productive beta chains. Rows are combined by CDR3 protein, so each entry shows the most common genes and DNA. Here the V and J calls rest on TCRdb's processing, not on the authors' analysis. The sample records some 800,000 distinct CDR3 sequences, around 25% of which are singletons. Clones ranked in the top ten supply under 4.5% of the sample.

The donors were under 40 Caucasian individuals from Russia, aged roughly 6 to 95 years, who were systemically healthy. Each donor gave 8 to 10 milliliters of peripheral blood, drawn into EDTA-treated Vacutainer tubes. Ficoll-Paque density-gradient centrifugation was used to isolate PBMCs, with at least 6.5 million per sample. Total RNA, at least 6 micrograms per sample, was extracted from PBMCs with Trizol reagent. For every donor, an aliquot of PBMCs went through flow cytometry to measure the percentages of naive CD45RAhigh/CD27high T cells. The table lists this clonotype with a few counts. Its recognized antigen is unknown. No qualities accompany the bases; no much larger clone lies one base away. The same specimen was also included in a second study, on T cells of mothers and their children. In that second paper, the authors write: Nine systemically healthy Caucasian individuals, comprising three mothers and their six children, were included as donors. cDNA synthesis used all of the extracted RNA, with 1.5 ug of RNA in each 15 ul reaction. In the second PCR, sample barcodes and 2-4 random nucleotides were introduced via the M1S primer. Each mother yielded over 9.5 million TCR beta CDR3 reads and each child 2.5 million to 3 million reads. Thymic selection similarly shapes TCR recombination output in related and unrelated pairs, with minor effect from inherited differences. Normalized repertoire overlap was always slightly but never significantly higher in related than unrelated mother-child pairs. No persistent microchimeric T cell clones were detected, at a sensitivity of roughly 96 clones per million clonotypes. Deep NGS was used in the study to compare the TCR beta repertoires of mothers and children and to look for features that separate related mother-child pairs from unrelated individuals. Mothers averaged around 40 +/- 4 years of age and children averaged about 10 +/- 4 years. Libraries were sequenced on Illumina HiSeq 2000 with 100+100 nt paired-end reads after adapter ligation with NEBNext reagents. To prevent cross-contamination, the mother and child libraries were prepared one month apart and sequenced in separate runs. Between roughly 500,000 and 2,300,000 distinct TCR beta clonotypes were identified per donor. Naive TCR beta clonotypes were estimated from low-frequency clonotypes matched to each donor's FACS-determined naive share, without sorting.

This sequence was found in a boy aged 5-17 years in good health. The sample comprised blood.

Here is the DNA: TGTGCCACCAGCAAGGACAGGACGACTACCCAGTACTTC. Its translation is CATSKDRTTTQYF. The chain uses TRBV15 and TRBJ2-5; 7 bases in the junction line up with TRBD1. In the germline V gene (reference sequence), CDR1 corresponds to LNHNV and CDR2 to YYDKDF. Unmatched junction bases come to 7, with V trimmed by 4 bases and J by 8 bases. The cysteine opens and the phenylalanine closes a CDR3 of 13 amino acids. The read is trimmed to its CDR3 DNA, 39 bases read in frame from base 1.